This T cell receptor beta chain was recorded in a study of long-term antiretroviral therapy in people with HIV. Concerning this clone itself: Its antigen remains unknown.

The trim removed 2 bases at V and 3 bases at J, leaving 6 bases unmatched. CDR1 is SGHDT, CDR2 YYEEEE, per germline. The CDR3 is 16 amino acids. Study-level results: Blood, drawn from the mid-2000s to the late 2010s, may reflect older ART regimens. When set beside controls, HIV repertoires had CDR3 length ranges that were narrower.

Investigators performed immunoSEQ version v3.0 at survey level. Using immunoSEQ multiplex PCR, the repertoire was profiled, and TCRdb retains in-frame clones only, with some absent. Altogether nearly 50,000 clones are present, around 84% being singletons, with the ten largest covering around 3.2%. The clonotype originates from a woman aged 18 to 35 with HIV. Sequences were derived from unsorted PBMCs, sampled 0.8 years after starting antiretroviral therapy. The genes are TRBV5-6 and TRBJ1-5; TRBD1 matches 9 bases. CDR3 in amino acids: CASSFGQGPHNQPQHF. The CDR3 DNA reads TGTGCCAGCAGCTTTGGACAGGGGCCTCACAATCAGCCCCAGCATTTT.